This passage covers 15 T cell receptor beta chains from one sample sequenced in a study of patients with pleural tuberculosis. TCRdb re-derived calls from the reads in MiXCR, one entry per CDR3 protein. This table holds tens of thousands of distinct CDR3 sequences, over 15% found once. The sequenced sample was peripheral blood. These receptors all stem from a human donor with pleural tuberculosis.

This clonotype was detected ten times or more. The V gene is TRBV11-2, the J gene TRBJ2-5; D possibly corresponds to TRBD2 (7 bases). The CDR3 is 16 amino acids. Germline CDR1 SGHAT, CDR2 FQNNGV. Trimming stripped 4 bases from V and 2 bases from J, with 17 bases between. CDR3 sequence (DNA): TGTGCCAGCAGCTCGCTACGGGGGGCCCAACAAGAGACCCAGTACTTC. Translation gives CASSSLRGAQQETQYF. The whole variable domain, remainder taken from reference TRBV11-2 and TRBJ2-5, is EAGVAQSPRYKIIEKRQSVAFWCNPISGHATLYWYQQILGQGPKLLIQFQNNGVVDDSQLPKDRFSAERLKGVDSTLKIQPAKLEDSAVYLCASSSLRGAQQETQYFGPGTRLLVL.

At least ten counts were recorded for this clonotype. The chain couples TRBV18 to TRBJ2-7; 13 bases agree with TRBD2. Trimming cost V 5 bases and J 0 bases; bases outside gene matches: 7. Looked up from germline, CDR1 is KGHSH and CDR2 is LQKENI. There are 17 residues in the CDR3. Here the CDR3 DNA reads TGTGCCAGCTCAGCGGGGACTAGCGGGATTACCTCCTACGAGCAGTACTTC. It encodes CASSAGTSGITSYEQYF.

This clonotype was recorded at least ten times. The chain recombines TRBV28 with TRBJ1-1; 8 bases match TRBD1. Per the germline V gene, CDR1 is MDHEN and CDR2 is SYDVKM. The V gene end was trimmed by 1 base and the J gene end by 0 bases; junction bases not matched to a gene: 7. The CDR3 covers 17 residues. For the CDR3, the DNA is TGTGCCAGCAGTTTATTGGGGACAGGTATGATGAACACTGAAGCTTTCTTT. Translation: CASSLLGTGMMNTEAFF.

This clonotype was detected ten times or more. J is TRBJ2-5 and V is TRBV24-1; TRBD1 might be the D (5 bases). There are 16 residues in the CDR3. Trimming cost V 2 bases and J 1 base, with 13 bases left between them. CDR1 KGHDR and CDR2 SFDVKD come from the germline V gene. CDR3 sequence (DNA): TGTGCCACCAGTGATTCTGCGAGGACAAGCCAAGAGACCCAGTACTTC. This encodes CATSDSARTSQETQYF.

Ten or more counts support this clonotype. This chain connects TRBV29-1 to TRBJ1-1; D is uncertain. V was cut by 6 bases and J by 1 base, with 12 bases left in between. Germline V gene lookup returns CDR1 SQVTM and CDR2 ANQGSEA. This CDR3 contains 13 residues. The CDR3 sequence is CSVELGRNTEAFF. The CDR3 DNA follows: TGCAGCGTGGAATTAGGGAGGAACACTGAAGCTTTCTTT.

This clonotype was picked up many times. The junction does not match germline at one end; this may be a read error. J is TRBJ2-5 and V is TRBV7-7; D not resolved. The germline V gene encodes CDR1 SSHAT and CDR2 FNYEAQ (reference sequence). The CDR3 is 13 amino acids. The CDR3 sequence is CASSLLSLETQYF. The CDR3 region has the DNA TGTGCTAGCAGCTTGCTCAGCCTGGAGACCCAGTACTTC.

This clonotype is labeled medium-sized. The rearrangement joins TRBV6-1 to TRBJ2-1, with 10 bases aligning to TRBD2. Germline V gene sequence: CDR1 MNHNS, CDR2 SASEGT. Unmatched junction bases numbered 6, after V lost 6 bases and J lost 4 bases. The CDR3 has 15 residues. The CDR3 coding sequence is TGTGCCAGCAGCTACCAACTAGCGGGGTACAATGAGCAGTTCTTC. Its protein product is CASSYQLAGYNEQFF.

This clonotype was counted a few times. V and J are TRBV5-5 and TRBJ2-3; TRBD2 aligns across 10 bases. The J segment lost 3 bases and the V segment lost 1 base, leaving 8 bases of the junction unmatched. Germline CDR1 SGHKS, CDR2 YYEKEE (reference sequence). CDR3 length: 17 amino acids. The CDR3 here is CASSLLAGAVPTDTQYF. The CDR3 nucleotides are TGTGCCAGCAGCTTGCTAGCGGGGGCGGTACCTACAGATACGCAGTATTTT.

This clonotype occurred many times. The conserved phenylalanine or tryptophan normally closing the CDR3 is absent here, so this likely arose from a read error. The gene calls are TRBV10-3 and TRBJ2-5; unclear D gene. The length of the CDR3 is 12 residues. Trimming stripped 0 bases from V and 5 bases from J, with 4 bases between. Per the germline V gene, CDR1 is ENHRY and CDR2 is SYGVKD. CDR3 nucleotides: TGTGCCATCAGTGAGTCAAGGGAGACCCAGTACCTC. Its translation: CAISESRETQYL.

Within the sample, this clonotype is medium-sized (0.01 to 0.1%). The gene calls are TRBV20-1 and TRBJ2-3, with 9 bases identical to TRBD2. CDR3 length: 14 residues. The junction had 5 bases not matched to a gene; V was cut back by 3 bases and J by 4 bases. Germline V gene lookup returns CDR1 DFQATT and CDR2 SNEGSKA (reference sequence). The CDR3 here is CSASAGGYADTQYF. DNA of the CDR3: TGCAGTGCTAGTGCGGGAGGGTATGCAGATACGCAGTATTTT.

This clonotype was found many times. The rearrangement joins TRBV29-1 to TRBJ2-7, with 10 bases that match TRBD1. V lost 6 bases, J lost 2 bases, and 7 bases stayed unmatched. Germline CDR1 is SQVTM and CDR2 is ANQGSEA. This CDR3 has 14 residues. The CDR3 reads CSVTGTGVAYEQYF. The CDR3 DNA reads TGCAGCGTAACCGGGACAGGGGTAGCCTACGAGCAGTACTTC.

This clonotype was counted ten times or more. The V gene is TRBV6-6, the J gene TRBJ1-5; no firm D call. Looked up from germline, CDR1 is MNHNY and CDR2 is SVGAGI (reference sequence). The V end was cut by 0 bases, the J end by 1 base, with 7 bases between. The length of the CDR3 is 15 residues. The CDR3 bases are TGTGCCAGCAGTTACTCGACGGGGAGCAATCAGCCCCAGCATTTT. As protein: CASSYSTGSNQPQHF.

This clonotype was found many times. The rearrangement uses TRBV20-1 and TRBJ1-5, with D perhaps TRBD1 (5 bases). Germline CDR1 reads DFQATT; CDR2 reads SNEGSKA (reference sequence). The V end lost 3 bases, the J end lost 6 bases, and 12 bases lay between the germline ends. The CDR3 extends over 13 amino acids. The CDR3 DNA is TGCAGTGCTAGTACAGGCCAGGGTCAGCCCCAGCATTTT. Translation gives CSASTGQGQPQHF.

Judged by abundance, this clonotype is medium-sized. The CDR3 protein is CASSFSTTGAPYGYTF. CDR3 DNA sequence: TGTGCCAGCAGTTTCTCAACTACAGGGGCCCCCTATGGCTACACCTTC. This chain connects TRBV27 to TRBJ1-2, with TRBD1 matching 7 bases. This CDR3 contains 16 residues. Germline V CDR1 and CDR2: MNHEY, SMNVEV (reference sequence). Trimming took 3 bases from V and 4 from J; bases not matched to a gene: 11.

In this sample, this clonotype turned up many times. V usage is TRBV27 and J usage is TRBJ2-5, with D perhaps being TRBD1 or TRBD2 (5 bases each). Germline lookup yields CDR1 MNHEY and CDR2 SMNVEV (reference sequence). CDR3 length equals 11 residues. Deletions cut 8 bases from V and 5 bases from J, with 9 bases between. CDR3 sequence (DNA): TGTGCCAGCTCTGGGGGTGAGACCCAGTACTTC. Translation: CASSGGETQYF.